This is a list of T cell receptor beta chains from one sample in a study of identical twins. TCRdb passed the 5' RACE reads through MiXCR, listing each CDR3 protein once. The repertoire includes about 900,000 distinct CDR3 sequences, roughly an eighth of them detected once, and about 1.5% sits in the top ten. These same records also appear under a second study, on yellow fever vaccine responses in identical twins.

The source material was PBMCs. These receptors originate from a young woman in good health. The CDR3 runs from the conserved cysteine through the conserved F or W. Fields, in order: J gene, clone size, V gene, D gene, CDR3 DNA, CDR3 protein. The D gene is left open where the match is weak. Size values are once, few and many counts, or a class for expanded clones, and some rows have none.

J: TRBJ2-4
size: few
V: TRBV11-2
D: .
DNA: TGTGCCAGCAGCTTAGTCCCGGACAGCCGGTTTATTCAGTACTTC
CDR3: CASSLVPDSRFIQYF

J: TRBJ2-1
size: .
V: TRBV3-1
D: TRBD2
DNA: TGTGCCAGCAGCTGGAGACTAGCGGGGTTCTCAGGGGATGAGCAGTTCTTC
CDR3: CASSWRLAGFSGDEQFF

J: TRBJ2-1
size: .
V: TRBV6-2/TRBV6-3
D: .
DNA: TGTGCCAGCAGTGGACTTCCAGGGTATGAGCAGTTCTTC
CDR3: CASSGLPGYEQFF

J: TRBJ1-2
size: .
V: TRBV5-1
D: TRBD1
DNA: TGCGCCAGCAGCGTGGGACAGAGGCTAAACTATGGCTACACCTTC
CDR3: CASSVGQRLNYGYTF

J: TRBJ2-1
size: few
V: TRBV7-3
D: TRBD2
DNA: TGTGCCAGCAGCAAGACTAGCGGGAGTCTTGAGCAGTTCTTC
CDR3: CASSKTSGSLEQFF

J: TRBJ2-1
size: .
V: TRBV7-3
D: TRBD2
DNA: TGTGCCAGCAGCCTCCAGGGCGGGGGGGCCTACAATGAGCAGTTCTTC
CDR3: CASSLQGGGAYNEQFF

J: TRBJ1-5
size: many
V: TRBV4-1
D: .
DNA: TGCGCCAGCAGCCAAGATCGGGGGCAGGGGAATCAGCCCCAGCATTTT
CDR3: CASSQDRGQGNQPQHF

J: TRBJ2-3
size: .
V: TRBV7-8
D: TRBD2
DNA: TGTGCCAGCAGCCGCGGGGGGGAAACACACACAGATACGCAGTATTTT
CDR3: CASSRGGETHTDTQYF

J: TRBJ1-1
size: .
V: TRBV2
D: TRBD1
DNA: TGTGCCAGCAGGCCGGGACAGGGGATTGAAGCTTTCTTT
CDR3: CASRPGQGIEAFF

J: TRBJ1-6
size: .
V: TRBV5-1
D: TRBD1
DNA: TGCGCCAGCAGCCGACAGGGGGTTGACGACGGTAATAATTCACCCCTCCACTTT
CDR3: CASSRQGVDDGNNSPLHF

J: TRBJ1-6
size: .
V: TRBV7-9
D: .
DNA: TGTGCCAGCAGCTCCAACCCCAACAGGGTAGGGGTTTCACCCCTCCACTTT
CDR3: CASSSNPNRVGVSPLHF

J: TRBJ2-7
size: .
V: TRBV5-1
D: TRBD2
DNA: TGCGCCAGCAGCCCGGGGAGTAGCGGGAGCCTCGGCGAGCAGTACTTC
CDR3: CASSPGSSGSLGEQYF

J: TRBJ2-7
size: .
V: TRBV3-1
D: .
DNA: TGTGCCAGCAGCCAAGATTACTTGGGGGAGCAGTACTTC
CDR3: CASSQDYLGEQYF

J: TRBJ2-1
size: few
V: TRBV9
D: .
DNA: TGTGCCAGCAGCGTCTCGTGGGTAGAAGCGGGTGGGTACAATGAGCAGTTCTTC
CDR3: CASSVSWVEAGGYNEQFF

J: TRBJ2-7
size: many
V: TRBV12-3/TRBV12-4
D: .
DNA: TGTGCCAGCAGTGCCTATTCGACCTACGAGCAGTACTTC
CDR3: CASSAYSTYEQYF

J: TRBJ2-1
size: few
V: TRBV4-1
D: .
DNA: TGCGCCAGCAGCCAAGTCTTTGGGGGGACCCTTGGGAATGAGCAGTTCTTC
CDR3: CASSQVFGGTLGNEQFF

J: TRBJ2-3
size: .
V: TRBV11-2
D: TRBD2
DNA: TGTGCCAGCAGCTTAGGATGGGGTGTTAGCGGGGGGGCAGGAACAGATACGCAGTATTTT
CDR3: CASSLGWGVSGGAGTDTQYF

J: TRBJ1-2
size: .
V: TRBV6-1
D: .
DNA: TGTGCCAGCAGTGAACGGGGGGAGGACTATGGCTACACCTTC
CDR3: CASSERGEDYGYTF

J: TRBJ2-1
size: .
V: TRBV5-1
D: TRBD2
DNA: TGCGCCAGCTGGGCCTCAGGGACTACCCCATACAATGAGCAGTTCTTC
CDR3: CASWASGTTPYNEQFF

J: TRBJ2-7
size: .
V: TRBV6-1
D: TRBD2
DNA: TGTGCCAGCCAATCCGGGGGGGAGGGCTACGAGCAGTACTTC
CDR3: CASQSGGEGYEQYF

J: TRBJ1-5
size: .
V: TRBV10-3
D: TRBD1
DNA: TGTGCCATCAGCCAGGGGGGAGACAATCAGCCCCAGCATTTT
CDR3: CAISQGGDNQPQHF

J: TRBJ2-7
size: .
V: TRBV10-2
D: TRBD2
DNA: TGCGCCAGCAGTGTAAGCGGGAGGACTTACGAGCAGTACTTC
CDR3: CASSVSGRTYEQYF

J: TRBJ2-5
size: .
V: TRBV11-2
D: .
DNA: TGTGCCAGCAGCTCTACCCGGAGCCAAGAGACCCAGTACTTC
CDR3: CASSSTRSQETQYF

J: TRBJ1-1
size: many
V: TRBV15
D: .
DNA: TGTGCCACCAGCGGCCAACAGGGAAAGAACACTGAAGCTTTCTTT
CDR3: CATSGQQGKNTEAFF

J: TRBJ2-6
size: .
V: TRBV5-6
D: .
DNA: TGTGCCAGCAGCCGTCGAGTATATCCCAACGTCCTGACTTTC
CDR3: CASSRRVYPNVLTF

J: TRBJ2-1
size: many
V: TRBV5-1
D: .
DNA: TGCGCCAGCAGCTTGGCCTCCGACTATCGGGTCAATGAGCAGTTCTTC
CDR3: CASSLASDYRVNEQFF

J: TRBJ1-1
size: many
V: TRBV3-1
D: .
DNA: TGTGCCAGCAGCTACGGCCCTGAAGCTTTCTTT
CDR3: CASSYGPEAFF

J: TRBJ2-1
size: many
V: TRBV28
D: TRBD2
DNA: TGTGCCAGCAGTTTTTCCAGCGGGAGAAATGAGCAGTTCTTC
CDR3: CASSFSSGRNEQFF

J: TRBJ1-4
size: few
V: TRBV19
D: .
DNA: TGTGCCAGTAGTATTCTCGGGAATGCGGGAGTAGGAAAACTGTTTTTT
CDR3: CASSILGNAGVGKLFF

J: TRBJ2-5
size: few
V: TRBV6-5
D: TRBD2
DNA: TGTGCCAGCAGTTACGGTGGTAGCGGGAGGGCCCGAGAGACCCAGTACTTC
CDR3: CASSYGGSGRARETQYF

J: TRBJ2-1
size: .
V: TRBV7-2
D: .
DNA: TGTGCCAGCAGCTTATCGGGGGCGCAGTACAATGAGCAGTTCTTC
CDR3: CASSLSGAQYNEQFF